This TCR beta chain appears in the sequencing data of a study of T-cell memory formation after mild COVID-19 (dated by TCRdb to about 2021). At the level of the whole study: TCR sequence clusters from the two donors were found to be largely donor specific. Two young, previously healthy adult volunteers, one female and one male, were included in the cohort. In a couple of donors, T-cell clones that expanded and contracted after mild COVID-19 were followed by sequencing TCRalpha and TCRbeta repertoires longitudinally.

The CDR3 starts with the cysteine, ends with the phenylalanine, and has 16 residues. The read is trimmed to its CDR3 DNA, 48 bases read in frame from base 1. Per the germline V gene (reference sequence), LNHDA is the CDR1 and SQIVND is the CDR2. Trimmed from V: 8 bases; trimmed from J: 0 bases; junction bases lacking a gene match: 8. As regards this clonotype: Its antigen remains undetermined. No quality values exist for individual bases; no much larger clone is one base distant.

PBMCs were isolated by Ficoll-Paque density gradient centrifugation. Study-level results and caveats: The study included only a couple of mild cases, and larger cohorts that include severe cases with pre-infection samples were judged to be necessary. Contracting CD4+ clones appeared mostly in the CM and EM memory subsets, whereas CD8+ clones were enriched in EMRA. Balanced CD4/CD8 phenotypes were observed for clones contracting from day 15 to 85, whereas a bias towards CD4+ was observed for a second wave of clones expanding from day 15 to 37. The second-wave clones that peaked on day 37 were not confirmed to be SARS-CoV-2 specific. Some responding clones were found in pre-infection memory, which suggests that pre-existing cross-reactive memory T cells took part in the SARS-CoV-2 response.

These reads were obtained on an Illumina NovaSeq 6000. cDNA libraries for TCRalpha and TCRbeta were prepared by 5'RACE using constant-segment primers, with sample barcodes and unique molecular identifiers added. RNA was extracted from every sample with Trizol reagent. Library amplification was performed in two PCR steps, and a second sample barcode and Illumina TruSeq adapters were introduced in the second step. Libraries were sequenced on an Illumina NovaSeq with 2 x 150 bp paired-end reads. As for the authors' bioinformatics: The reads were demultiplexed and collapsed into UMI-guided consensus sequences using migec v1.2.7. With mixcr v2.1.11, UMI consensuses were aligned to TRA and TRB V and J templates and assembled into clonotypes. A clonotype was counted as expanded or contracted only when both edgeR and NoisET called the clonotype significant, with the noise models trained on biological replicates. For edgeR calls, a false discovery rate-adjusted p below 0.01 and a log2 fold-change threshold of 1 were applied. As an exploratory analysis of dynamics, max-normalized trajectories of the 1000 most abundant clonotypes were examined by PCA with hierarchical clustering. Separately sequenced CD4+ and CD8+ repertoires were used to assign the CD4 or CD8 phenotype of responding clones. TCRdb reprocessed the public reads (quality trimming at Q25 with fastp, clone calling with MiXCR) and kept in-frame beta chains. Under each unique CDR3 protein, matching rows form one entry showing the most common genes and DNA. The V and J calls and clone size come from TCRdb's table, not from the authors' own analysis. The sample table shows nearly 250,000 distinct CDR3 sequences, and roughly 15% are seen once. The ten largest account for around 2.2% of the sample.

The receptor comes from an adult woman who had mild COVID-19 (a few samples of this study predate the infection). The sample titles of this study are shuffled in the database, so cell type and time point are left out; the donor was told from shared clones. In this chain, TRBV19 is recombined with TRBJ2-2; 8 central nucleotides agree with TRBD1. Input material: PBMCs or a T cell subset sorted from them (not recorded which). The nucleotide sequence reads TGTGCCAGTGCATCACCGGGACAGGCGAACACCGGGGAGCTGTTTTTT. Its amino acids are CASASPGQANTGELFF.